This TCR beta chain is from a study of blood T cell repertoires in COVID-19. Across the whole study: Some COVID-19 samples were acute and others convalescent; all came from the United States, Italy and Spain. PBMCs, B-cell-depleted T cells, or T cells provided the cDNA or gDNA that made up the material.

Authors' methods: From reference gene primer amplification, estimates of nucleated cell counts were derived. Repertoires were generated with immunoSEQ multiplex PCR, while TCRdb's copy carries only in-frame clones and drops some. V and J calls plus clone size are reproduced from that table; the DNA served to infer D and trimming. This table has 410,000 or so clones, 86% appearing once. The sample consisted of peripheral blood. The clonotype comes from a woman between 25 and 40 years old with active or convalescent COVID-19.

CDR3 DNA: TGTGCCAGCTCACCAACGGGGACACATCCCTACGAGCAGTACTTC. It is translated as CASSPTGTHPYEQYF. The J gene is TRBJ2-7, the V gene TRBV18; possible D gene TRBD1, 6 bases. Germline CDR1 reads KGHSH; CDR2 reads LQKENI. V lost 2 bases to trimming and J lost 2 bases, with 13 bases between them. The CDR3 covers 15 residues.